This is a list of T cell receptor beta chains from one sample in a study of cytomegalovirus exposure and HLA in healthy donors. Clones were sequenced by immunoSEQ multiplex PCR, and TCRdb holds only the in-frame ones, with some missing. The table has 300,000 to 450,000 clones, 70% to 90% seen once. Sequences were obtained from PBMCs. These receptors came from a woman aged 18-29 years in good health and CMV-seronegative. Each CDR3 is given with its conserved first and last residue. Fields, in order: clone size, J gene, D gene, V gene, CDR3 protein, CDR3 DNA. A D gene is named only where the DNA matches it firmly. Not every row has a clone size; where given, it reads once, few, many or a size class.

>-|TRBJ2-3|-|TRBV27
CASSLKARGYAQYF
TGTGCCAGCAGTTTAAAGGCTCGGGGGTATGCGCAGTATTTT
>once|TRBJ1-1|TRBD1|TRBV5-4
CASSPGQGSTEAFF
TGTGCCAGCAGTCCAGGACAGGGATCCACTGAAGCTTTCTTT
>-|TRBJ2-3|TRBD2|TRBV30
CAWTEVAGGGDTQYF
TGTGCCTGGACTGAGGTAGCGGGGGGAGGAGATACGCAGTATTTT
>-|TRBJ1-3|-|TRBV5-1
CASSPGLSGNTIYF
TGCGCCAGCTCACCCGGACTTTCTGGAAACACCATATATTTT
>-|TRBJ2-1|TRBD2|TRBV28
CASSPPTGTRGVNEQFF
TGTGCCAGCAGCCCTCCAACCGGGACTAGAGGGGTAAATGAGCAGTTCTTC
>-|TRBJ2-1|-|TRBV6-5
CASSGGVSYNEQFF
TGTGCCAGCAGCGGCGGGGTCTCCTACAATGAGCAGTTCTTC
>-|TRBJ1-1|-|TRBV18
CASSPGQRNTEAFF
TGTGCCAGCTCACCGGGACAACGGAACACTGAAGCTTTCTTT
>-|TRBJ2-2|-|TRBV11-2
CASSPVGGSITGELFF
TGTGCCAGCAGCCCCGTCGGCGGGTCGATCACCGGGGAGCTGTTTTTT
>-|TRBJ2-1|TRBD1|TRBV6-5
CASSSYGQGGYNEQFF
TGTGCCAGCAGTTCCTACGGACAGGGGGGTTACAATGAGCAGTTCTTC
>-|TRBJ1-2|-|TRBV5-1
CASSKIVGGRDYGYTF
TGCGCCAGCAGCAAAATCGTCGGGGGGCGCGACTATGGCTACACCTTC
>-|TRBJ2-7|TRBD1|TRBV5-1
CASGRDSSLEQYF
TGCGCCAGCGGCCGGGACAGTTCGTTAGAGCAGTACTTC
>-|TRBJ2-3|-|TRBV10-1
CASSESRSQGPDTQYF
TGCGCCAGCAGTGAGTCGAGGAGTCAGGGTCCAGATACGCAGTATTTT
>-|TRBJ2-7|TRBD2|TRBV7-9
CASSSRGTSGEDEQYF
TGTGCCAGCAGCTCCCGAGGGACTAGCGGGGAGGACGAGCAGTACTTC
>-|TRBJ2-6|-|TRBV28
CATAASLAPGANVLTF
TGTGCCACGGCGGCTAGCTTAGCCCCTGGGGCCAACGTCCTGACTTTC
>few|TRBJ2-7|-|TRBV28
CASSFRLANHEQYF
TGTGCCAGCAGTTTCCGGCTAGCGAACCACGAGCAGTACTTC
>-|TRBJ1-1|-|TRBV19
CASSIFAIGGTEAFF
TGTGCCAGTAGTATATTTGCCATCGGGGGCACTGAAGCTTTCTTT
>-|TRBJ2-1|-|TRBV27
CASSLQGKYGQFF
TGTGCCAGCAGTTTACAGGGGAAGTATGGGCAGTTCTTC
>-|TRBJ2-3|-|TRBV4-1
CASSQAYSASSTDTQYF
TGCGCCAGCAGCCAAGCCTATAGCGCCTCCAGCACAGATACGCAGTATTTT
>-|TRBJ2-1|-|TRBV2
CASSEAAYNNEQFF
TGTGCCAGCAGTGAAGCGGCTTATAACAATGAGCAGTTCTTC
>-|TRBJ1-2|-|TRBV7-9
CASSFFQSNYGYTF
TGTGCCAGCAGCTTCTTCCAGTCTAACTATGGCTACACCTTC
>few|TRBJ2-7|TRBD2|TRBV18
CASSPPIGGKDKQYF
TGTGCCAGCTCACCACCGATCGGGGGGAAGGATAAGCAGTACTTC
>-|TRBJ2-5|TRBD2|TRBV5-8
CASSLGLAGKETQYF
TGTGCCAGCAGCTTGGGACTAGCGGGGAAAGAGACCCAGTACTTC
>-|TRBJ2-5|TRBD1|TRBV28
CASRGQGGSWETQYF
TGTGCCAGCAGGGGACAGGGGGGGAGTTGGGAGACCCAGTACTTC
>-|TRBJ2-1|TRBD2|TRBV28
CASRTSGRGSSYNEQFF
TGTGCCAGCAGGACTAGCGGGAGGGGGAGCTCCTACAATGAGCAGTTCTTC
>once|TRBJ2-1|-|TRBV9
CASSVSAGGGYNEQFF
TGTGCCAGCAGCGTTTCAGCGGGCGGAGGGTACAATGAGCAGTTCTTC
>-|TRBJ2-1|-|TRBV4-2
CASSQAETGSSYEQFF
TGTGCCAGCAGCCAAGCGGAGACCGGGAGTTCTTATGAGCAGTTCTTC
>-|TRBJ2-3|-|TRBV6-1
CASSEVGAPDTQYF
TGTGCCAGCAGTGAAGTGGGCGCCCCAGATACGCAGTATTTT
>-|TRBJ2-2|-|TRBV19
CASSITRSRRTGELFF
TGTGCCAGTAGTATCACACGGTCACGGCGGACCGGGGAGCTGTTTTTT
>-|TRBJ1-2|-|TRBV4-1
CASSQDTGPYGYTF
TGCGCCAGCAGCCAAGATACAGGGCCGTATGGCTACACCTTC
>-|TRBJ1-1|TRBD1|TRBV5-1
CASSWDSPREAFF
TGCGCCAGCAGCTGGGACAGTCCAAGAGAAGCTTTCTTT
>-|TRBJ2-1|-|TRBV25-1
CASSRDKSSSYNEQFF
TGTGCCAGCAGTCGAGACAAGTCGAGCTCCTACAATGAGCAGTTCTTC
>-|TRBJ2-7|-|TRBV5-6
CASSLGGLTYEQYF
TGTGCCAGCAGCTTGGGCGGACTGACCTACGAGCAGTACTTC
>-|TRBJ1-2|-|TRBV4-1
CASSHRGRETGYTF
TGCGCCAGCAGCCATCGGGGGAGGGAGACTGGCTACACCTTC
>-|TRBJ2-1|TRBD1|TRBV27
CASRTTGKSYNEQFF
TGTGCCAGCAGAACGACAGGGAAGTCCTACAATGAGCAGTTCTTC
>-|TRBJ2-3|TRBD1|TRBV7-7
CASSAGTGDTQYF
TGTGCCAGCAGCGCCGGGACAGGAGATACGCAGTATTTT
>-|TRBJ1-4|-|TRBV4-2
CASSQDLGGETNEKLFF
TGTGCCAGCAGCCAAGATCTGGGGGGGGAAACTAATGAAAAACTGTTTTTT
>-|TRBJ2-1|-|TRBV7-3
CASSYGGSNEQFF
TGTGCCAGCAGCTACGGAGGGTCAAATGAGCAGTTCTTC
>-|TRBJ1-1|-|TRBV19
CASSIGRGEAFF
TGTGCCAGTAGTATAGGGAGGGGCGAAGCTTTCTTT
>-|TRBJ2-7|-|TRBV4-2
CASSQDRQGTDEQYF
TGTGCCAGCAGCCAAGATCGGCAGGGGACCGACGAGCAGTACTTC
>once|TRBJ1-5|-|TRBV28
CASSLASNQPQHF
TGTGCCAGCAGTTTGGCTAGCAATCAGCCCCAGCATTTT
>few|TRBJ1-5|TRBD1|TRBV7-2
CASSLETGYNQPQHF
TGTGCCAGCAGCTTAGAGACAGGGTACAATCAGCCCCAGCATTTT
>-|TRBJ1-2|-|TRBV28
CASSFPDYGYTF
TGTGCCAGCAGTTTCCCAGACTATGGCTACACCTTC
>-|TRBJ2-2|TRBD1|TRBV19
CASSPQGAVGELFF
TGTGCCAGTAGTCCCCAGGGGGCCGTCGGGGAGCTGTTTTTT